This T cell receptor beta chain was recovered during a study of T-cell reconstitution after alpha-beta-depleted transplantation in children. The CDR3 has 16 residues. V lost 5 bases to trimming and J lost 1 base; unmatched junction nucleotides: 7. This clonotype was detected only a few times. A library of TCRbeta sequences, prepared with unique molecular identifiers, was generated. TCRdb fed the PCR reads into MiXCR, producing one record per CDR3 protein. Here the sample spans 250,000 to 350,000 distinct CDR3 sequences, 9.9% being singletons. This TCR was recovered from a human donor who donated a stem cell graft to a child with SCID. The sample in question was PBMCs from the stem cell graft donor, obtained from the stem cell graft. The V call is TRBV12-3 or TRBV12-4, the J call TRBJ2-1; TRBD1 agrees at 8 bases. The CDR3 DNA is TGTGCCAGCAGTCCAGACAGGGGCCAATCCTACAATGAGCAGTTCTTC. Translation: CASSPDRGQSYNEQFF.